Below are 2 T cell receptor beta chains sequenced from a single sample in a study of blood T cell repertoires in COVID-19. The method was immunoSEQ multiplex PCR; TCRdb's version includes in-frame clones alone and lacks a portion of them. The sample comprises 300,000 to 500,000 clones, 88% of which are singletons, and approximately 1% rests with the top ten. The specimen sequenced was PBMCs or T cells enriched from blood (not recorded which). The receptors were gathered from a woman in her twenties or thirties with acute COVID-19.

The chain couples TRBV3-1 (or the pseudogene TRBV3-2) to TRBJ1-3; TRBD1 matches at 7 bases. The CDR3 covers 16 residues. The ends lost 4 bases at V and 0 bases at J; junction bases unmatched: 6. Looked up from germline, CDR1 is LGHDT and CDR2 is YNNKEL (reference sequence). The CDR3 spells CASSLRTGLSGNTIYF. The DNA for the CDR3 is TGTGCCAGCAGCCTGCGGACAGGCCTCTCTGGAAACACCATATATTTT.

The chain links TRBV6-6 to TRBJ1-2; 7 bases fit TRBD1. From germline, CDR1 is MNHNY and CDR2 SVGAGI (reference sequence). V lost 5 bases and J lost 7; bases outside the gene matches: 4. CDR3 length: 12 amino acids. The CDR3 sequence: CASSADRFGYTF. DNA of the CDR3: TGTGCCAGCAGTGCGGACAGGTTTGGCTACACCTTC.